The TCR beta chain described here comes from a study of T-cell memory formation after mild COVID-19. This clonotype was observed a few times. As yet, its antigen is unknown. This CDR3 has 15 amino acids. V was shortened by 4 bases and J by 0 bases, with 11 bases between the two germline ends. The germline V gene has CDR1 SGHRS and CDR2 YFSETQ. Study-wide points: CD4+ contracting clones lay mainly in CM and EM, CD8+ ones in EMRA.

TCRdb re-analysed the 5' RACE reads in MiXCR, keeping a single row per CDR3 protein. The repertoire holds roughly 410,000 distinct CDR3 sequences, with roughly 26% as singletons. The sequence came from an adult woman who had mild COVID-19 (a few samples of this study predate the infection). Cell type and time point are not known. Sequencing input: PBMCs or a T cell subset sorted from them (not recorded which). The chain combines TRBV5-1 with TRBJ1-3; a weak D match, TRBD1 (5 bases). CDR3 in DNA: TGCGCCAGCAGCCCGGGGGGAAACTCTGGAAACACCATATATTTT. It translates to CASSPGGNSGNTIYF.